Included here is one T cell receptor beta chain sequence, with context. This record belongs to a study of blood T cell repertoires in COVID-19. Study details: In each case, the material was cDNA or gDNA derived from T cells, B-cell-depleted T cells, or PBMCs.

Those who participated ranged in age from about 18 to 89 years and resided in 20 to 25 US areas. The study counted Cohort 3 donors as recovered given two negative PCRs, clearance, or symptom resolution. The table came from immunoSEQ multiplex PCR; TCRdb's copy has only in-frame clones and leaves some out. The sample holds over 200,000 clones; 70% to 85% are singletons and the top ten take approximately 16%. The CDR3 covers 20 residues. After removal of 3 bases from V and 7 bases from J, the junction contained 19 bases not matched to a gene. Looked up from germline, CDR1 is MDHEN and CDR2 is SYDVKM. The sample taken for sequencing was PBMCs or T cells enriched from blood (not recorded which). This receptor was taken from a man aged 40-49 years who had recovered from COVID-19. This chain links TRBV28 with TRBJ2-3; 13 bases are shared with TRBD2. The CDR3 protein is CASSFPTGRLAGGLRNTQYF. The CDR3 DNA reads TGTGCCAGCAGTTTCCCAACGGGACGACTAGCGGGGGGACTTAGGAATACGCAGTATTTT.